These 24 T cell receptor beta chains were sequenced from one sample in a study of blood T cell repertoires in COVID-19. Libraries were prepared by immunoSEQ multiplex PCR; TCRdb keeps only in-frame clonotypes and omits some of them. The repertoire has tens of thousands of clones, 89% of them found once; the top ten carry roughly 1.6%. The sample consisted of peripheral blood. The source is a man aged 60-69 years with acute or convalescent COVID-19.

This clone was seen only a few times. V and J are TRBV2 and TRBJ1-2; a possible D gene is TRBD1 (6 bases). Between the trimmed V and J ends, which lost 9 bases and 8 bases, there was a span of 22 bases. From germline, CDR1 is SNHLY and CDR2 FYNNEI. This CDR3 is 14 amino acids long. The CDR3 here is CARAGAGVVGGYTF. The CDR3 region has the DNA TGTGCCAGAGCGGGGGCTGGGGTGGTAGGAGGCTACACCTTC.

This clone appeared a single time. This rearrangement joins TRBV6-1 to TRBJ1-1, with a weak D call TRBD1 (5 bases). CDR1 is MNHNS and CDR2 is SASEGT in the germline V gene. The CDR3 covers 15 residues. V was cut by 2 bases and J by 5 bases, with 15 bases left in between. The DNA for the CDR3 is TGTGCCAGCAGTGAACGATCGGGGGGGGAAACTGAAGCTTTCTTT. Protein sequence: CASSERSGGETEAFF.

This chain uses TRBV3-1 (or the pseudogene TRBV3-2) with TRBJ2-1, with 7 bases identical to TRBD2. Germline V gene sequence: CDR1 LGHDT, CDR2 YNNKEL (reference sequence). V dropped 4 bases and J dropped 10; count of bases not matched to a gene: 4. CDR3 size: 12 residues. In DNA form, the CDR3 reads TGTGCCAGCAGCCTCCGTAGCGGGGAGCAGTTCTTC. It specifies CASSLRSGEQFF.

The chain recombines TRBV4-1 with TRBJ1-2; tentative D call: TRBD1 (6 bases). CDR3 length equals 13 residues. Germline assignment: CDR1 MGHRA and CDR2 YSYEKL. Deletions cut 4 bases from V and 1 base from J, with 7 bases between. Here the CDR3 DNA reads TGCGCCAGCAGCCCGGACAGTAACTATGGCTACACCTTC. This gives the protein CASSPDSNYGYTF.

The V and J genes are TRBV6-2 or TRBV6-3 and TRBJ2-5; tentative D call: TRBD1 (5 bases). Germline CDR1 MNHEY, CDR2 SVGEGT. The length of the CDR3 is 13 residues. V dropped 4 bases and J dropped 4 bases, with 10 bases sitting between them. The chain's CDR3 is CASSFPGIETQYF. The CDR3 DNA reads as TGTGCCAGCAGTTTTCCAGGGATAGAGACCCAGTACTTC.

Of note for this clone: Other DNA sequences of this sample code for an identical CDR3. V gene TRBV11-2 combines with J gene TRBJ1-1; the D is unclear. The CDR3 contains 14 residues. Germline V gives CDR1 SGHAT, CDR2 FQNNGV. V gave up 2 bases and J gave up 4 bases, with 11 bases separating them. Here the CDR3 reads CASSLPGGVTEAFF. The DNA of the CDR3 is TGTGCCAGCAGCTTACCCGGAGGAGTCACTGAAGCTTTCTTT.

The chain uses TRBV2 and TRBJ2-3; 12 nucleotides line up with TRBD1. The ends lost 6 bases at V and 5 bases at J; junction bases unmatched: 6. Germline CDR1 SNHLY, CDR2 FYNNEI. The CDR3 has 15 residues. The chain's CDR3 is CASRGDRGRIDTQYF. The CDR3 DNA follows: TGTGCCAGCAGGGGGGACAGGGGGCGGATAGATACGCAGTATTTT.

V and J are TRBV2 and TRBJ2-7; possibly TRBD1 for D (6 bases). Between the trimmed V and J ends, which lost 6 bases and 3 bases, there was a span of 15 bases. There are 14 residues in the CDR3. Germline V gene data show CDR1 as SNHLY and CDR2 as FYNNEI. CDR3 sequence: CASRYTGLRYEQYF. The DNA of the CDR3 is TGTGCCAGCAGATATACAGGGTTGCGCTACGAGCAGTACTTC.

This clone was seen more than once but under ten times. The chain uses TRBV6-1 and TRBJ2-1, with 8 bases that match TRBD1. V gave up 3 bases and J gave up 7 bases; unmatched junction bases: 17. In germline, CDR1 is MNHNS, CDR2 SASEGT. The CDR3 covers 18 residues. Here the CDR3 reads CASSEWGLRGQGVNEQFF. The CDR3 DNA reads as TGTGCCAGCAGTGAGTGGGGGTTACGTGGACAGGGCGTTAATGAGCAGTTCTTC.

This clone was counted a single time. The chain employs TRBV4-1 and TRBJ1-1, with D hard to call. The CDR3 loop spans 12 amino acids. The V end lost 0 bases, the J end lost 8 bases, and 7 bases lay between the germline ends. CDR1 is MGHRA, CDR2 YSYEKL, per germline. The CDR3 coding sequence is TGCGCCAGCAGCCAAGATCGGGGAGAAGCTTTCTTT. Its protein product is CASSQDRGEAFF.

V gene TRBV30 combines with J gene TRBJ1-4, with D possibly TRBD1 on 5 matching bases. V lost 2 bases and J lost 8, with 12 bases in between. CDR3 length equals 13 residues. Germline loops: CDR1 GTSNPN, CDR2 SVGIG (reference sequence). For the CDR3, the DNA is TGTGCCTGGAGTCGAGAGGCAGGGGAAAAACTGTTTTTT. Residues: CAWSREAGEKLFF.

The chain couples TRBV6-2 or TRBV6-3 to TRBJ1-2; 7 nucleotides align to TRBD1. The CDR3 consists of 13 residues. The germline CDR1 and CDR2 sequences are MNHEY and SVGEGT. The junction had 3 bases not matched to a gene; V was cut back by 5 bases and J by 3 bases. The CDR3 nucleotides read TGTGCCAGCAGTGTGACAGGGCACTATGGCTACACCTTC. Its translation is CASSVTGHYGYTF.

The CDR3 loop reads CASSGQNGRSSEKLFF. CDR3 nucleotides: TGTGCCAGCAGTGGACAAAATGGCAGGTCGAGTGAAAAACTGTTTTTT. The chain recombines TRBV2 with TRBJ1-4; D gene ambiguous. The germline gives CDR1 SNHLY, CDR2 FYNNEI. This CDR3 is built from 16 residues. V lost 4 bases to trimming and J lost 7 bases, with 19 bases between them.

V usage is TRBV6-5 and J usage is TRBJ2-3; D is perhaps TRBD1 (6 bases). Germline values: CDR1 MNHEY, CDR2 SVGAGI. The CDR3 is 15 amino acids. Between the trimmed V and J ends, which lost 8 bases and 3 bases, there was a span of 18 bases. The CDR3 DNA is TGTGCCAGCCGACATTCAGGGGCATCAACAGATACGCAGTATTTT. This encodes CASRHSGASTDTQYF.

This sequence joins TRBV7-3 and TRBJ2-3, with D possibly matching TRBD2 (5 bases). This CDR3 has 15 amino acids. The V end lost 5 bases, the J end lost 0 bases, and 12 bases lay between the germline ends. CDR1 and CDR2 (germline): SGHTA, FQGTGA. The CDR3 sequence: CASSRRGLSTDTQYF. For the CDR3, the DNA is TGTGCCAGCAGCCGCCGCGGGTTAAGCACAGATACGCAGTATTTT.

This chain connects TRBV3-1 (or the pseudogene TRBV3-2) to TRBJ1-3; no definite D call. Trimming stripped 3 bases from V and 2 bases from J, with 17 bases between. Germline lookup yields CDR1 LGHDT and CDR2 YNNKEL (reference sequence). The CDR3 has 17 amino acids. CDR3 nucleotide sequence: TGTGCCAGCAGCCATAGAGTACCGGGGTACCCTGGAAACACCATATATTTT. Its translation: CASSHRVPGYPGNTIYF.

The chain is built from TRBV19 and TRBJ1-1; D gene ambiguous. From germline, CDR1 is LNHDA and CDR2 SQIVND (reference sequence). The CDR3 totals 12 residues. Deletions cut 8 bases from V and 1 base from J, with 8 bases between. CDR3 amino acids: CASSEGNTEAFF. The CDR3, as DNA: TGTGCCAGTTCCGAGGGGAACACTGAAGCTTTCTTT.

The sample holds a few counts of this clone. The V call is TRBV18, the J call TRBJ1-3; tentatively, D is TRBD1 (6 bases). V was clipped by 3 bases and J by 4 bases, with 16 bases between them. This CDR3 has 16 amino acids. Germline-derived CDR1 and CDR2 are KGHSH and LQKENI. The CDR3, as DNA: TGTGCCAGCTCACCCGCGCCGACAGGAGACGGAAACACCATATATTTT. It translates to CASSPAPTGDGNTIYF.

The CDR3 region has the DNA TGTGCCACCAGTGATTTGCTGGAGACCCAGTACTTC. The encoded protein is CATSDLLETQYF. The chain is built from TRBV24-1 and TRBJ2-5, with D unresolved. Germline V gene sequence: CDR1 KGHDR, CDR2 SFDVKD. V was pared by 0 bases and J by 5 bases, with 3 bases between. This CDR3 spans 12 amino acids.

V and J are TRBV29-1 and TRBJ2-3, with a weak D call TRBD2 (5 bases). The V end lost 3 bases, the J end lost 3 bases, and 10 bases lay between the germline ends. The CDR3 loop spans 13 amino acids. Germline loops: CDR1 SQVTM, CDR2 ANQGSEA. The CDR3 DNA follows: TGCAGCGTTGATGGGAGCAATACAGATACGCAGTATTTT. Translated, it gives CSVDGSNTDTQYF.

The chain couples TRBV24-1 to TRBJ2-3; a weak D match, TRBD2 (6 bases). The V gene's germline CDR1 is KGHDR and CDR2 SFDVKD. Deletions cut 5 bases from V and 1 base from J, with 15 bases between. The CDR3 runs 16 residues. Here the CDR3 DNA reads TGTGCCACCAGTGGCCGTGGGGGGATCGGCACAGATACGCAGTATTTT. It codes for CATSGRGGIGTDTQYF.

CDR3 nucleotide sequence: TGCGCCAGCAGCCTTCAGGGGGTAGGGGAAAAACTGTTTTTT. As protein: CASSLQGVGEKLFF. This chain connects TRBV5-1 to TRBJ1-4; TRBD1 matches at 7 bases. CDR3 length equals 14 residues. Losses at the gene ends were 4 bases for V and 8 bases for J; bases not matched to a gene: 8. Germline lookup yields CDR1 SGHRS and CDR2 YFSETQ.

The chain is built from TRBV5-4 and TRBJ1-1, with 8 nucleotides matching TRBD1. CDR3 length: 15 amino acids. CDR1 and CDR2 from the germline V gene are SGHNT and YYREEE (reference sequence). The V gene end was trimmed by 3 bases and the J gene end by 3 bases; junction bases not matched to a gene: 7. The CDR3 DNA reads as TGTGCCAGCAGCTCATTGGACAGGGCTGACACTGAAGCTTTCTTT. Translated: CASSSLDRADTEAFF.

The CDR3 sequence is CASSKSYLYEQYF. CDR3 coding DNA: TGTGCCAGTAGTAAGAGCTACCTCTACGAGCAGTACTTC. The rearrangement links TRBV19 to TRBJ2-7; D unclear. The germline CDR1 and CDR2 sequences are LNHDA and SQIVND (reference sequence). This CDR3 has 13 amino acids. Trimming shortened V by 4 bases and J by 3 bases, and 10 bases separated the two germline ends.